This TCR beta chain is drawn from a study of T cell repertoires in cytomegalovirus infection. Study overall: Through public TCR beta signatures, both CMV infection and matching HLA type were indicated.

The germline V gene encodes CDR1 SEHNR and CDR2 FQNEAQ (reference sequence). J gave up 2 bases and V 4 bases, and 16 bases lay outside the gene matches. The CDR3 runs 18 residues. This clonotype was counted ten times or more. Its matching antigen is unknown. TCRdb reanalysed the reads using MiXCR and keeps one entry per CDR3 protein. The table lists about 900,000 distinct CDR3 sequences, more than 25% of them singletons. Study outcomes and limitations: Accumulated public TCR beta family frequency recognized individuals carrying CMV together with the relevant HLA. Ex vivo, HLA-C-restricted CMV-specific TCR beta clonotypes prevailed over the rest of the response.

The sequence derives from a human donor in good health (CMV status not recorded). Some clones in this sample may be carry-over from other donors' samples. This chain connects TRBV7-9 to TRBJ1-2; 7 bases agree with TRBD1. The material sequenced was cultured CD8+ T cells from PBMCs, taken from culture after CMV antigen stimulation. The CDR3 loop reads CASSSPIRDRDLNYGYTF. The DNA of the CDR3 is TGTGCCAGCAGCTCACCCATCCGGGACAGAGACCTAAACTATGGCTACACCTTC.